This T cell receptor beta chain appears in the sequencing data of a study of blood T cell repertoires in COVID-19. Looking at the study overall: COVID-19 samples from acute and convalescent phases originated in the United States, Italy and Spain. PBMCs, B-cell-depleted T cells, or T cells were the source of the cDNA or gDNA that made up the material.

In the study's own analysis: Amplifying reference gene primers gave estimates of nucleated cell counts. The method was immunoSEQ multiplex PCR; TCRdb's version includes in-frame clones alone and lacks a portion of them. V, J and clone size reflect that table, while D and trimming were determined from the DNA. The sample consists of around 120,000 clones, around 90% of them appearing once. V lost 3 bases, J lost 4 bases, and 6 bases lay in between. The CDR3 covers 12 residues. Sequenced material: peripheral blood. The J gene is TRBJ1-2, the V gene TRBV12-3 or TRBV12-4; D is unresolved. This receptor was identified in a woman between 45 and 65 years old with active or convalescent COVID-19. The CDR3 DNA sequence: TGTGCCAGCAGTTTTTCTTCCTATGGCTACACCTTC. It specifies CASSFSSYGYTF.